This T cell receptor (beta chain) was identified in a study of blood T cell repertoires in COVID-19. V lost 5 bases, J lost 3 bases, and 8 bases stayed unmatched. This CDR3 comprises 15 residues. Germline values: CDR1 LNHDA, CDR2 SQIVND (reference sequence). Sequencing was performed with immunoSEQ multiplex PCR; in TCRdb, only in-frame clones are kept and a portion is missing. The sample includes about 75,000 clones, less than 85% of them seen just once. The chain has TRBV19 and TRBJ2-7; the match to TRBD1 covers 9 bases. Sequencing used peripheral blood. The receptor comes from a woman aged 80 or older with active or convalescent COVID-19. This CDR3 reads CASSLRTGGGYEQYF. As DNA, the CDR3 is TGTGCCAGTAGTCTCCGTACAGGGGGCGGCTACGAGCAGTACTTC.